Following are 32 T cell receptor beta chains from one sample sequenced in a study of blood T cell repertoires in COVID-19. Measured with immunoSEQ multiplex PCR; TCRdb has only the in-frame clones, and not every one. The data hold around 200,000 clones, with roughly 85% observed a single time. Sequenced: peripheral blood. The source is an elderly woman with acute or convalescent COVID-19.

The gene calls are TRBV28 and TRBJ2-7; the D is unclear. Germline-derived CDR1 and CDR2 are MDHEN and SYDVKM. The CDR3 has 16 residues. V was trimmed by 10 bases and J by 0 bases, leaving 22 bases between them. The CDR3 region is CAISAIGRPSSYEQYF. In DNA form, the CDR3 reads TGTGCCATCTCAGCGATAGGCAGACCGAGCTCCTACGAGCAGTACTTC.

The genes are TRBV6-5 and TRBJ2-7; 9 nucleotides align to TRBD1. CDR3 length: 14 amino acids. Trimming at V came to 6 bases and at J to 7 bases, leaving 10 bases not matched to a gene. Germline V gives CDR1 MNHEY, CDR2 SVGAGI. The CDR3 DNA is TGTGCCAGCAGAACTCCGGGACAGGGAAGGGAGCAGTACTTC. Protein product: CASRTPGQGREQYF.

The chain couples TRBV29-1 to TRBJ1-5, with D unresolved. The V end lost 8 bases, the J end lost 0 bases, and 11 bases lay between the germline ends. This CDR3 has 13 residues. Germline V gives CDR1 SQVTM, CDR2 ANQGSEA. CDR3 sequence (DNA): TGCAGCATAACCGGGAGTAGCAATCAGCCCCAGCATTTT. This codes for CSITGSSNQPQHF.

The chain combines TRBV5-1 with TRBJ2-7; 12 bases are shared with TRBD2. Germline V gene data show CDR1 as SGHRS and CDR2 as YFSETQ. This CDR3 contains 16 residues. V was pared by 1 base and J by 6 bases, with 8 bases of the junction left unmatched. This CDR3 is CASSLSPTSGGSEQYF. CDR3 nucleotide sequence: TGCGCCAGCAGCTTGTCCCCTACTAGCGGGGGGTCCGAGCAGTACTTC.

This sequence joins TRBV21-1 and TRBJ2-1; whether TRBD1, the table's D call, matches the DNA was not checked. TRBV21-1 is shown as a pseudogene. The CDR3 is 16 amino acids. CDR3 in amino acids: CASSQRSDSALHEQFF. CDR3 nucleotides: TGTGCCAGCAGCCAAAGGAGCGACAGCGCCCTTCATGAGCAGTTCTTC.

The J gene is TRBJ2-5, the V gene TRBV28, with D possibly being TRBD1 (5 bases). The CDR3 runs to 14 residues. Looked up from germline, CDR1 is MDHEN and CDR2 is SYDVKM. Trimming took off 2 bases at V and 1 base at J, with 8 bases between the two ends. Here the CDR3 reads CASSLRQPQETQYF. CDR3 DNA sequence: TGTGCCAGCAGTTTACGACAGCCCCAAGAGACCCAGTACTTC.

J is TRBJ2-7 and V is TRBV6-5, with 8 bases lining up with TRBD1. V lost 6 bases and J lost 1; bases outside the gene matches: 8. Germline CDR1 and CDR2: MNHEY and SVGAGI. The CDR3 extends over 15 amino acids. CDR3 loop: CASRVRRTGSYEQYF. The DNA for the CDR3 is TGTGCCAGCAGAGTCCGGAGGACAGGGTCCTACGAGCAGTACTTC.

This sequence joins TRBV28 and TRBJ1-4, with D uncertain. Germline lookup yields CDR1 MDHEN and CDR2 SYDVKM. The CDR3 covers 16 residues. V was pared by 6 bases and J by 0 bases, with 14 bases between. CDR3 in DNA: TGTGCCAGCAGCCTCTGGGAGCTAGCAACTAATGAAAAACTGTTTTTT. It translates to CASSLWELATNEKLFF.

V is TRBV18 and J is TRBJ1-5, with 8 bases that match TRBD1. Germline lookup yields CDR1 KGHSH and CDR2 LQKENI. The V gene end was trimmed by 8 bases and the J gene end by 2 bases; junction bases not matched to a gene: 5. This CDR3 spans 14 amino acids. The CDR3 loop is CASPRGQGNQPQHF. The CDR3 coding sequence is TGTGCCAGCCCTAGGGGACAGGGCAATCAGCCCCAGCATTTT.

The chain couples TRBV18 to TRBJ1-3, with D tentatively TRBD1 (5 bases). The CDR3 has 15 residues. The germline V and J ends were trimmed by 3 bases and 0 bases, with 9 bases remaining between them. CDR1 is KGHSH and CDR2 is LQKENI in the germline V gene. The DNA of the CDR3 is TGTGCCAGCTCACCCTCGACAGTCTCTGGAAACACCATATATTTT. It encodes CASSPSTVSGNTIYF.

This chain joins TRBV7-2 and TRBJ2-1, with 7 positions matching TRBD2. J gave up 0 bases and V 5 bases, and 7 bases lay outside the gene matches. The CDR3 is 16 amino acids. Germline CDR1 is SGHTA and CDR2 is FQGNSA. The DNA for the CDR3 is TGTGCCAGCAGCATCGGGGGGACGGGCTCCTACAATGAGCAGTTCTTC. This gives the protein CASSIGGTGSYNEQFF.

The chain links TRBV6-1 to TRBJ1-2; the D is unclear. Germline assignment: CDR1 MNHNS and CDR2 SASEGT. This CDR3 is 13 amino acids long. V was clipped by 1 base and J by 5 bases, with 8 bases between them. The DNA for the CDR3 is TGTGCCAGCAGTGAAGGAGTCTGGTATGGCTACACCTTC. Its translation: CASSEGVWYGYTF.

V is TRBV5-1 and J is TRBJ1-1; D is unclear. The CDR3 has 13 amino acids. Germline V CDR1 and CDR2: SGHRS, YFSETQ. V lost 4 bases, J lost 3 bases, and 10 bases lay in between. As DNA, the CDR3 is TGCGCCAGCAGCACCGGGAGAGACACTGAAGCTTTCTTT. Translating it yields CASSTGRDTEAFF.

The V gene is TRBV12-5, the J gene TRBJ2-1; 9 bases align to TRBD2. CDR3 length: 15 amino acids. Germline CDR1 and CDR2: LGHNT and FRNRAP. V shed 3 bases, J shed 6 bases, and the junction held 6 bases outside the gene matches. CDR3 protein: CASGFLAGVINEQFF. The CDR3 bases are TGTGCTAGTGGTTTTTTAGCGGGAGTGATCAATGAGCAGTTCTTC.

The rearrangement links TRBV24-1 to TRBJ1-1; 8 bases match TRBD1. CDR3 length: 16 residues. Germline V CDR1 and CDR2: KGHDR, SFDVKD. Unmatched junction bases numbered 11, after V lost 5 bases and J lost 4 bases. The CDR3 sequence is CATSGRTGGVSTEAFF. CDR3 sequence (DNA): TGTGCCACCAGTGGCCGAACAGGGGGGGTAAGCACTGAAGCTTTCTTT.

The gene calls are TRBV11-2 and TRBJ1-4; possibly TRBD1 for D (6 bases). Germline V gene data show CDR1 as SGHAT and CDR2 as FQNNGV. With 2 bases removed from V and 6 bases from J, the gap between germline ends came to 10 bases. This CDR3 spans 14 amino acids. CDR3 nucleotide sequence: TGTGCCAGCAGCTTAACAGGGCTCGATGAAAAACTGTTTTTT. It codes for CASSLTGLDEKLFF.

The chain employs TRBV18 and TRBJ2-3, with 7 nucleotides matching TRBD1. This CDR3 region has 16 residues. J was trimmed by 2 bases and V by 5 bases; bases with no gene match: 10. The germline V gene has CDR1 KGHSH and CDR2 LQKENI. The DNA for the CDR3 is TGTGCCAGCTCATTCGGTCCGGGACAGTCCACAGATACGCAGTATTTT. It encodes CASSFGPGQSTDTQYF.

V and J are TRBV29-1 and TRBJ2-6, with D possibly matching TRBD1 (5 bases). Trimming pared 6 bases from V and 1 base from J, leaving 13 bases between. From germline, CDR1 is SQVTM and CDR2 ANQGSEA. The CDR3 totals 15 residues. CDR3 region: CSVQRGGSGANVLTF. CDR3 coding DNA: TGCAGCGTCCAAAGGGGTGGTTCTGGGGCCAACGTCCTGACTTTC.

The V and J genes are TRBV7-2 and TRBJ2-2, with unresolved D. V dropped 5 bases and J dropped 1 base, with 11 bases sitting between them. Germline V gene sequence: CDR1 SGHTA, CDR2 FQGNSA. The CDR3 has 15 amino acids. CDR3 in DNA: TGTGCCAGCAGCCCTACCCCCCTGAACACCGGGGAGCTGTTTTTT. Residues: CASSPTPLNTGELFF.

The chain uses TRBV7-8 and TRBJ1-1, with 7 positions matching TRBD1. Per germline, CDR1 SGHVS and CDR2 FQNEAQ. The V and J ends lost 1 base and 9 bases, in that order; junction bases with no gene match: 11. This CDR3 comprises 15 residues. The CDR3 coding sequence is TGTGCCAGCAGCTTAGTCCCAATTACAGGGGATCAAGCTTTCTTT. The encoded protein is CASSLVPITGDQAFF.

This clone has just a few counts. V usage is TRBV9 and J usage is TRBJ2-1, with 9 nucleotides matching TRBD2. The CDR3 is 16 residues long. The junction had 9 bases not matched to a gene; V was cut back by 0 bases and J by 8 bases. Germline CDR1 is SGDLS and CDR2 is YYNGEE. The CDR3 nucleotides are TGTGCCAGCAGCGTAGATGGCGGGAGGGCCATCTATGAGCAGTTCTTC. Translated: CASSVDGGRAIYEQFF.

The V and J genes are TRBV18 and TRBJ1-2, with 7 bases that match TRBD1. V lost 0 bases to trimming and J lost 4 bases; unmatched junction nucleotides: 8. The length of the CDR3 is 16 residues. Looked up from germline, CDR1 is KGHSH and CDR2 is LQKENI. The CDR3 DNA follows: TGTGCCAGCTCACCACCGGGGACAGATAAGACCTATGGCTACACCTTC. The encoded protein is CASSPPGTDKTYGYTF.

The CDR3: CASSLSRGPNEQFF. The DNA of the CDR3 is TGTGCCAGCAGTTTAAGTAGGGGCCCAAATGAGCAGTTCTTC. The chain combines TRBV27 with TRBJ2-1, with D possibly matching TRBD1 (5 bases). Between the trimmed V and J ends, which lost 2 bases and 7 bases, there was a span of 12 bases. This CDR3 contains 14 residues. Germline CDR1 and CDR2: MNHEY and SMNVEV (reference sequence).

This chain connects TRBV7-9 to TRBJ1-1, with D unresolved. Germline CDR1 reads SEHNR; CDR2 reads FQNEAQ (reference sequence). Trimming left V 1 base short and J 10 bases short, with 10 bases between. The CDR3 totals 12 residues. CDR3 in DNA: TGTGCCAGCAGCTTAGTGTCTAACGTAGCTTTCTTT. Amino acids: CASSLVSNVAFF.

The chain combines TRBV12-3 or TRBV12-4 with TRBJ1-5; D not resolved. This CDR3 has 12 amino acids. The V end was cut by 7 bases, the J end by 0 bases, with 4 bases between. The CDR3 sequence: CASTNSNQPQHF. The CDR3 coding sequence is TGTGCCAGCACCAATAGCAATCAGCCCCAGCATTTT.

The chain uses TRBV29-1 and TRBJ2-5; 8 bases match TRBD1. Trimming took 4 bases from V and 5 from J; bases not matched to a gene: 9. The germline gives CDR1 SQVTM, CDR2 ANQGSEA. The CDR3 runs 14 residues. The CDR3 protein is CSVGAGTGGETQYF. In DNA, the CDR3 is TGCAGCGTTGGAGCCGGGACAGGAGGCGAGACCCAGTACTTC.

This clone was recorded a few times. This chain joins TRBV7-2 and TRBJ2-2; 10 bases line up with TRBD2. Germline loops: CDR1 SGHTA, CDR2 FQGNSA. This CDR3 comprises 16 residues. V gave up 0 bases and J gave up 2 bases; unmatched junction bases: 0. CDR3 DNA: TGTGCCAGCAGCTTAGCACTAGCGGGAAACACCGGGGAGCTGTTTTTT. Translating gives CASSLALAGNTGELFF. The entire variable domain, with the rest obtained from reference TRBV7-2 and TRBJ2-2, is as follows: GAGVSQSPSNKVTEKGKDVELRCDPISGHTALYWYRQSLGQGLEFLIYFQGNSAPDKSGLPSDRFSAERTGGSVSTLTIQRTQQEDSAVYLCASSLALAGNTGELFFGEGSRLTVL.

This chain uses TRBV6-1 with TRBJ1-2; D possibly corresponds to TRBD1 (6 bases). The CDR3 sequence is 16 residues long. V lost 2 bases and J 3 bases, leaving 16 bases between the germline ends. CDR1 and CDR2 from the germline V gene are MNHNS and SASEGT. CDR3 in amino acids: CASSERARQAYYGYTF. The CDR3, as DNA: TGTGCCAGCAGTGAACGCGCGCGACAGGCCTACTATGGCTACACCTTC.

This sequence joins TRBV9 and TRBJ2-3; 8 bases are a match to TRBD2. After removal of 2 bases from V and 2 bases from J, the junction contained 4 bases not matched to a gene. The CDR3 has 15 residues. CDR1 and CDR2 from the germline V gene are SGDLS and YYNGEE. The CDR3 DNA follows: TGTGCCAGCAGCGTTACTAGCGGACCCACAGATACGCAGTATTTT. Amino acid sequence: CASSVTSGPTDTQYF.

This clone has a handful of counts. The chain recombines TRBV18 with TRBJ1-1, with 7 bases matching TRBD1. Germline loops: CDR1 KGHSH, CDR2 LQKENI. V shed 3 bases, J shed 2 bases, and the junction held 3 bases outside the gene matches. The CDR3 sequence is 14 residues long. The CDR3 coding sequence is TGTGCCAGCTCACCGGACAGGATTAACACTGAAGCTTTCTTT. Protein: CASSPDRINTEAFF.

The V gene is TRBV9, the J gene TRBJ1-2; 7 bases agree with TRBD1. Germline-derived CDR1 and CDR2 are SGDLS and YYNGEE. The CDR3 has 17 amino acids. Losses at the gene ends were 2 bases for V and 5 bases for J; bases not matched to a gene: 15. The CDR3 reads CASSVPTGEDRRYGYTF. CDR3 in DNA: TGTGCCAGCAGCGTGCCCACGGGAGAGGACAGGAGATATGGCTACACCTTC.

This chain connects TRBV6-2 or TRBV6-3 to TRBJ2-5; D gene uncertain. V shed 2 bases and J shed 3 bases, with 10 bases lying between them. Germline V lookup: CDR1 MNHEY, CDR2 SVGEGT. The CDR3 runs to 14 residues. The DNA for the CDR3 is TGTGCCAGCAGTTACGTAACAGTAGAAGAGACCCAGTACTTC. Translating gives CASSYVTVEETQYF.